The 11 T cell receptor beta chains listed next were all sequenced from one sample in a study of blood T cell repertoires in COVID-19. Repertoires were generated with immunoSEQ multiplex PCR, while TCRdb's copy carries only in-frame clones and drops some. In the table there are about 210,000 clones, around nine tenths of which are singletons. Sequencing was done on a sample of peripheral blood. The origin of the receptors is a man aged 55 to 70 with acute or convalescent COVID-19.

The rearrangement uses TRBV28 and TRBJ1-1, with TRBD1 identical over 10 bases. V shed 3 bases and J 8 bases; nucleotides not matched to a gene: 6. This CDR3 region has 14 residues. Germline lookup yields CDR1 MDHEN and CDR2 SYDVKM. CDR3 in amino acids: CASSFPGTGEEAFF. CDR3 nucleotides: TGTGCCAGCAGTTTCCCCGGGACAGGGGAAGAAGCTTTCTTT. Filled out from reference TRBV28 and TRBJ1-1, the complete variable domain reads DVKVTQSSRYLVKRTGEKVFLECVQDMDHENMFWYRQDPGLGLRLIYFSYDVKMKEKGDIPEGYSVSREKKERFSLILESASTNQTSMYLCASSFPGTGEEAFFGQGTRLTVV.

The J gene is TRBJ1-5, the V gene TRBV6-2 or TRBV6-3, with 8 nucleotides matching TRBD1. This CDR3 contains 17 residues. V lost 2 bases, J lost 2 bases, and 8 bases stayed unmatched. Germline CDR1 is MNHEY and CDR2 is SVGEGT. The CDR3: CASSYNSGGAGNQPQHF. CDR3 in DNA: TGTGCCAGCAGTTACAATTCAGGGGGCGCGGGCAATCAGCCCCAGCATTTT.

This clone was seen a single time. The chain links TRBV27 to TRBJ1-4; 8 bases agree with TRBD1. The CDR3 covers 17 residues. Germline loops: CDR1 MNHEY, CDR2 SMNVEV (reference sequence). V dropped 8 bases and J dropped 6; count of bases not matched to a gene: 17. Here the CDR3 DNA reads TGTGCCAGCCTTCGCTATTCTCCGACAGGGGAGGATGAAAAACTGTTTTTT. Amino acid sequence: CASLRYSPTGEDEKLFF.

This sequence joins TRBV7-2 and TRBJ2-3, with 10 bases identical to TRBD1. The germline V gene has CDR1 SGHTA and CDR2 FQGNSA. With V trimmed by 5 bases and J by 1 base, 9 bases remained unmatched. This CDR3 is 17 amino acids long. The CDR3 region is CASSDDRGPGGTDTQYF. As DNA, the CDR3 is TGTGCCAGCAGCGACGACAGGGGGCCGGGGGGCACAGATACGCAGTATTTT.

J is TRBJ1-3 and V is TRBV28; TRBD1 might be the D (5 bases). Germline V gene data show CDR1 as MDHEN and CDR2 as SYDVKM. Trimming took off 3 bases at V and 2 bases at J, with 11 bases between the two ends. This CDR3 has 15 residues. The CDR3 nucleotides are TGTGCCAGCAGTTTGGGAAGGGGCACTGGAAACACCATATATTTT. It is translated as CASSLGRGTGNTIYF. Complete variable domain (other parts from reference TRBV28 and TRBJ1-3): DVKVTQSSRYLVKRTGEKVFLECVQDMDHENMFWYRQDPGLGLRLIYFSYDVKMKEKGDIPEGYSVSREKKERFSLILESASTNQTSMYLCASSLGRGTGNTIYFGEGSWLTVV.

The chain has TRBV6-5 and TRBJ2-7; 7 bases line up with TRBD2. V lost 8 bases, J lost 7 bases, and 11 bases stayed unmatched. This CDR3 contains 13 residues. Germline values: CDR1 MNHEY, CDR2 SVGAGI. In DNA, the CDR3 is TGTGCCAGCCTAGGGCTGGGGGGGAAGGAGCAGTACTTC. This sequence encodes CASLGLGGKEQYF.

The chain uses TRBV7-9 and TRBJ2-3, with 9 bases fitting TRBD2. Germline V gene sequence: CDR1 SEHNR, CDR2 FQNEAQ (reference sequence). This CDR3 has 16 amino acids. The junction had 9 bases not matched to a gene; V was cut back by 1 base and J by 7 bases. Here the CDR3 DNA reads TGTGCCAGCAGCTTAGAAGTTGCTAGCGGGGTTCATACGCAGTATTTT. Its protein is CASSLEVASGVHTQYF.

The chain carries TRBV6-1 and TRBJ1-1; 7 positions agree with TRBD1. V lost 1 base to trimming and J lost 5 bases; unmatched junction nucleotides: 16. Germline CDR1 and CDR2: MNHNS and SASEGT. CDR3 size: 18 residues. As DNA, the CDR3 is TGTGCCAGCAGTGAAGTCCGGTCAGGGGGATTTGTGAGGACTGAAGCTTTCTTT. Amino acid sequence: CASSEVRSGGFVRTEAFF.

The V gene is TRBV6-2 or TRBV6-3, the J gene TRBJ1-2; 8 bases line up with TRBD1. The junction had 6 bases not matched to a gene; V was cut back by 6 bases and J by 0 bases. The germline gives CDR1 MNHEY, CDR2 SVGEGT. The CDR3 length is 15 residues. CDR3 DNA sequence: TGTGCCAGCAGCCGACCGGGACAGGCTAACTATGGCTACACCTTC. Amino acids: CASSRPGQANYGYTF.

This clone was detected only a few times. V usage is TRBV27 and J usage is TRBJ1-3, with D possibly being TRBD1 (6 bases). Trimming took off 6 bases at V and 0 bases at J, with 6 bases between the two ends. This CDR3 has 13 amino acids. The germline gives CDR1 MNHEY, CDR2 SMNVEV (reference sequence). The CDR3 here is CASRDSSGNTIYF. The CDR3 DNA sequence: TGTGCCAGCAGGGACAGCTCTGGAAACACCATATATTTT.

The count of this clone is one. The V call is TRBV27, the J call TRBJ1-2; tentatively, D is TRBD1 (5 bases). The germline V gene has CDR1 MNHEY and CDR2 SMNVEV (reference sequence). V dropped 2 bases and J dropped 5 bases, with 15 bases sitting between them. The length of the CDR3 is 15 residues. The CDR3 bases are TGTGCCAGCAGTTTAAACCCGGAGGGGTCATATGGCTACACCTTC. This translates into CASSLNPEGSYGYTF.